The 18 T cell receptor beta chains presented below share a single source sample, sequenced in a study of blood T cell repertoires in COVID-19. TCRdb keeps only in-frame clones here, not all; method: immunoSEQ multiplex PCR. This sample has 130,000 or so clones; around four fifths occur once, and the top ten carry more than 5%. The specimen sequenced was peripheral blood. Receptors were obtained from a man older than 75 with active or convalescent COVID-19.

This clone was counted only a few times. This chain uses TRBV3-1 (or the pseudogene TRBV3-2) with TRBJ1-2; D is unclear. This CDR3 spans 14 amino acids. CDR1 is LGHDT, CDR2 YNNKEL, per germline (reference sequence). The germline V and J ends were trimmed by 0 bases and 7 bases, with 12 bases remaining between them. CDR3 amino acids: CASSQDLGESGYTF. CDR3 bases: TGTGCCAGCAGCCAAGATCTCGGAGAATCTGGCTACACCTTC.

The chain employs TRBV5-1 and TRBJ2-1, with 14 bases aligning to TRBD2. Germline values: CDR1 SGHRS, CDR2 YFSETQ. J lost 8 bases, V lost 4 bases, and 2 bases had no gene match. The CDR3 contains 14 residues. DNA for the CDR3: TGCGCCAGCAGCCCGGGACTAGCGGGGGATGAGCAGTTCTTC. Translated, it gives CASSPGLAGDEQFF.

The rearrangement links TRBV5-1 to TRBJ2-5, with D uncertain. Trimming took off 1 base at V and 2 bases at J, with 6 bases between the two ends. The CDR3 has 13 residues. CDR1 is SGHRS, CDR2 YFSETQ, per germline. The CDR3 sequence: CASSLTPQETQYF. As DNA, the CDR3 is TGCGCCAGCAGCTTGACACCTCAAGAGACCCAGTACTTC.

This chain connects TRBV25-1 to TRBJ2-3, with no clear D. V lost 8 bases and J 2 bases, leaving 11 bases between the germline ends. The CDR3 runs to 13 residues. The germline gives CDR1 MGHDK, CDR2 SYGVNS. CDR3 amino acids: CASYDFPTDTQYF. The CDR3, as DNA: TGTGCCAGCTATGACTTCCCCACAGATACGCAGTATTTT.

The CDR3 DNA sequence: TGTGCCAGCGTTGGGGAGACCGGGGAGCTGTTTTTT. It yields the protein CASVGETGELFF. The rearrangement uses TRBV6-5 and TRBJ2-2; a possible D gene is TRBD2 (5 bases). CDR3 size: 12 residues. Trimming removed 8 bases at V and 5 bases at J, with 9 bases between. CDR1 is MNHEY, CDR2 SVGAGI, per germline.

V usage is TRBV19 and J usage is TRBJ1-2; D gene ambiguous. The CDR3 totals 12 residues. Germline values: CDR1 LNHDA, CDR2 SQIVND (reference sequence). V shed 5 bases and J shed 8 bases, with 12 bases lying between them. The CDR3 region has the DNA TGTGCCAGTAGTGCGGCCGTACGCGGCTACACCTTC. Protein product: CASSAAVRGYTF. Using reference TRBV19 and TRBJ1-2 for the parts outside the CDR3, the full variable domain is DGGITQSPKYLFRKEGQNVTLSCEQNLNHDAMYWYRQDPGQGLRLIYYSQIVNDFQKGDIAEGYSVSREKKESFPLTVTSAQKNPTAFYLCASSAAVRGYTFGSGTRLTVV.

The V and J genes are TRBV5-5 and TRBJ2-2; 11 bases are a match to TRBD1. Trimming cost V 4 bases and J 5 bases; bases outside gene matches: 13. The CDR3 is 18 residues long. Germline V gene sequence: CDR1 SGHKS, CDR2 YYEKEE (reference sequence). The CDR3 loop is CASSMGPSDRGQTGELFF. The CDR3 nucleotides are TGTGCCAGCAGCATGGGGCCATCGGACAGGGGGCAAACCGGGGAGCTGTTTTTT. The entire variable domain, with the rest obtained from reference TRBV5-5 and TRBJ2-2, is as follows: DAGVTQSPTHLIKTRGQQVTLRCSPISGHKSVSWYQQVLGQGPQFIFQYYEKEERGRGNFPDRFSARQFPNYSSELNVNALLLGDSALYLCASSMGPSDRGQTGELFFGEGSRLTVL.

This rearrangement joins TRBV18 to TRBJ1-6; 9 nucleotides line up with TRBD1. Germline V gives CDR1 KGHSH, CDR2 LQKENI. The CDR3 has 13 amino acids. V shed 5 bases and J 10 bases; nucleotides not matched to a gene: 3. The CDR3 loop is CASSDRGRSPLHF. The DNA of the CDR3 is TGTGCCAGCTCAGACAGGGGGAGATCACCCCTCCACTTT.

The chain links TRBV6-1 to TRBJ1-5, with D maybe TRBD1 (6 bases). V was clipped by 1 base and J by 5 bases, with 15 bases between them. CDR1 and CDR2 from the germline V gene are MNHNS and SASEGT. This CDR3 has 16 residues. The DNA of the CDR3 is TGTGCCAGCAGTGAAGACGGCAGGGGCGCTCATCAGCCCCAGCATTTT. Translation: CASSEDGRGAHQPQHF.

The rearrangement links TRBV19 to TRBJ1-2; 8 bases match TRBD1. J lost 0 bases, V lost 6 bases, and 6 bases had no gene match. CDR1 LNHDA and CDR2 SQIVND come from the germline V gene (reference sequence). CDR3 length equals 15 residues. CDR3 amino acids: CASRPPDRANYGYTF. For the CDR3, the DNA is TGTGCCAGTAGGCCCCCGGACAGGGCTAACTATGGCTACACCTTC. The variable domain in full, with the rest retrieved from reference TRBV19 and TRBJ1-2, is DGGITQSPKYLFRKEGQNVTLSCEQNLNHDAMYWYRQDPGQGLRLIYYSQIVNDFQKGDIAEGYSVSREKKESFPLTVTSAQKNPTAFYLCASRPPDRANYGYTFGSGTRLTVV.

The chain has TRBV6-5 and TRBJ2-7; TRBD2 agrees at 9 bases. With V trimmed by 4 bases and J by 3 bases, 10 bases remained unmatched. Per germline, CDR1 MNHEY and CDR2 SVGAGI. The CDR3 is 16 residues long. CDR3 DNA: TGTGCCAGCAGTTCCCGGAGGGGGACTAGCAACTACGAGCAGTACTTC. This codes for CASSSRRGTSNYEQYF.

This rearrangement joins TRBV19 to TRBJ1-6, with a possible D match to TRBD1 (5 bases). V was clipped by 2 bases and J by 8 bases, with 10 bases between them. Germline CDR1 and CDR2: LNHDA and SQIVND (reference sequence). This CDR3 region has 14 residues. CDR3 sequence reads: CASSIREGDSPLHF. The DNA of the CDR3 is TGTGCCAGTAGTATAAGGGAAGGGGATTCACCCCTCCACTTT.

This chain connects TRBV6-6 to TRBJ1-1, with a weak D call TRBD1 (5 bases). The CDR3 runs to 15 residues. Looked up from germline, CDR1 is MNHNY and CDR2 is SVGAGI (reference sequence). V gave up 6 bases and J gave up 1 base, with 15 bases separating them. CDR3 residues: CASRYDGGENTEAFF. The CDR3 DNA is TGTGCCAGCAGGTACGACGGAGGGGAGAACACTGAAGCTTTCTTT.

This clone has only one observation. The chain carries TRBV27 and TRBJ2-7, with 7 bases aligning to TRBD1. Germline assignment: CDR1 MNHEY and CDR2 SMNVEV (reference sequence). Losses at the gene ends were 6 bases for V and 2 bases for J; bases not matched to a gene: 13. The CDR3 runs 16 residues. For the CDR3, the DNA is TGTGCCAGCAGAATTGAGGGGGCCCCAAGCGCCTACGAGCAGTACTTC. Translation gives CASRIEGAPSAYEQYF.

This clone was seen once. The chain combines TRBV7-8 with TRBJ1-4; no definite D call. CDR1 and CDR2 (germline): SGHVS, FQNEAQ. Trimming pared 3 bases from V and 2 bases from J, leaving 4 bases between. The CDR3 is made up of 13 amino acids. DNA for the CDR3: TGTGCCAGCAGCTTCCAGACTAATGAAAAACTGTTTTTT. This sequence encodes CASSFQTNEKLFF.

The chain couples TRBV6-1 to TRBJ1-2; D is ambiguous. V was shortened by 1 base and J by 8 bases, with 14 bases between the two germline ends. The germline CDR1 and CDR2 sequences are MNHNS and SASEGT. The CDR3 sequence is 14 residues long. The CDR3 region is CASSEGVPRRGYTF. The CDR3 DNA reads as TGTGCCAGCAGTGAAGGGGTCCCCCGGAGGGGCTACACCTTC.

The V call is TRBV2, the J call TRBJ2-5, with 8 bases aligning to TRBD1. CDR1 and CDR2 (germline): SNHLY, FYNNEI. CDR3 size: 13 residues. The V gene end was trimmed by 6 bases and the J gene end by 1 base; junction bases not matched to a gene: 1. The CDR3 is CASSGTGQETQYF. CDR3 coding DNA: TGTGCCAGCAGCGGGACAGGCCAAGAGACCCAGTACTTC.

This sequence joins TRBV7-2 and TRBJ1-1; 11 bases agree with TRBD1. The germline V gene encodes CDR1 SGHTA and CDR2 FQGNSA. V lost 3 bases and J lost 3; bases outside the gene matches: 3. The CDR3 has 15 residues. The CDR3 DNA follows: TGTGCCAGCAGCTTGGGACAGGGGGTAGACACTGAAGCTTTCTTT. This sequence encodes CASSLGQGVDTEAFF.